This TCR beta chain emerged from a study of siplizumab effects on memory and regulatory T cells. Libraries were prepared by immunoSEQ multiplex PCR; TCRdb keeps only in-frame clonotypes and omits some of them. The sample records 75,000 to 100,000 clones, around 94% being singletons. From germline, CDR1 is MDHEN and CDR2 SYDVKM. The CDR3 covers 16 residues. V trimming: 10 bases; J trimming: 5 bases; junction bases outside the gene matches: 17. Material: non-Treg CD4+ T cells sorted from blood. The chain combines TRBV28 with TRBJ2-7; TRBD2 aligns across 10 bases. This sequence originates from a human donor in good health. The CDR3 coding sequence is TGTGCCACTACGCCACACAGAGCGGGAGGGCGGAACGAGCAGTACTTC. This sequence encodes CATTPHRAGGRNEQYF.